Presented here are 32 T cell receptor beta chains from one specimen sequenced in a study of identical twins. TCRdb fed the 5' RACE reads into MiXCR, producing one record per CDR3 protein. The repertoire holds 1,800,000 or so distinct CDR3 sequences, with less than 35% as singletons. Sequences were obtained from cord blood. Every receptor here comes from a newborn girl in good health.

The V and J genes are TRBV10-3 and TRBJ1-4; 7 positions agree with TRBD1. This CDR3 is built from 14 residues. V lost 3 bases and J lost 8; bases outside the gene matches: 6. CDR1 ENHRY and CDR2 SYGVKD come from the germline V gene. The CDR3 DNA reads as TGTGCCATCAGTGACGCAGGGGGATCCGAAAAACTGTTTTTT. Translated, it gives CAISDAGGSEKLFF.

This chain links TRBV6-1 with TRBJ1-5, with D tentatively TRBD1 (5 bases). Trimming removed 5 bases from V and 5 bases from J, with 13 bases in between. CDR1 and CDR2 from the germline V gene are MNHNS and SASEGT. The CDR3 has 14 amino acids. The CDR3 DNA reads as TGTGCCAGCAGTAGGGACGGACGTTATCAGCCCCAGCATTTT. It codes for CASSRDGRYQPQHF.

This chain uses TRBV6-5 with TRBJ2-1; D possibly corresponds to TRBD2 (6 bases). CDR3 length: 15 residues. CDR1 is MNHEY, CDR2 SVGAGI, per germline. V was clipped by 0 bases and J by 5 bases, with 11 bases between them. The CDR3 region has the DNA TGTGCCAGCAGTTACTCTGGACTACGCCACAATGAGCAGTTCTTC. Its translation: CASSYSGLRHNEQFF.

The chain combines TRBV27 with TRBJ1-1; D ambiguous. This CDR3 region has 13 residues. Germline values: CDR1 MNHEY, CDR2 SMNVEV (reference sequence). Trimming removed 4 bases from V and 4 bases from J, with 10 bases in between. CDR3 amino acids: CASSYFGGTEAFF. The DNA of the CDR3 is TGTGCCAGCAGTTATTTCGGAGGCACTGAAGCTTTCTTT.

CDR3 residues: CASSEVAASYNEQFF. CDR3 coding DNA: TGTGCCAGCAGTGAGGTAGCGGCGTCCTACAATGAGCAGTTCTTC. The rearrangement uses TRBV2 and TRBJ2-1; D might be TRBD2 (6 bases). V lost 3 bases and J lost 1, with 10 bases in between. Germline CDR1 SNHLY, CDR2 FYNNEI. The CDR3 length is 15 residues.

The chain recombines TRBV7-9 with TRBJ1-5; TRBD1 aligns across 7 bases. The germline V gene encodes CDR1 SEHNR and CDR2 FQNEAQ (reference sequence). The CDR3 sequence is 14 residues long. The V segment lost 4 bases and the J segment 7 bases; nucleotides outside the gene matches: 7. The CDR3 nucleotides are TGTGCCAGCAGCTCAACAGGGGCCGCCCAGCCCCAGCATTTT. This translates into CASSSTGAAQPQHF.

The chain uses TRBV11-2 and TRBJ2-1; 8 bases align to TRBD2. V gave up 2 bases and J gave up 0 bases; unmatched junction bases: 9. In germline, CDR1 is SGHAT, CDR2 FQNNGV. This CDR3 is 18 amino acids long. The DNA of the CDR3 is TGTGCCAGCAGCTTATTCCCAAGACTAGCGAGCTCCTACAATGAGCAGTTCTTC. Its translation is CASSLFPRLASSYNEQFF.

This clonotype was counted only a few times. The rearrangement joins TRBV11-2 to TRBJ2-3, with TRBD1 identical over 9 bases. The germline gives CDR1 SGHAT, CDR2 FQNNGV. The CDR3 has 20 amino acids. With V trimmed by 0 bases and J by 0 bases, 13 bases remained unmatched. The CDR3 here is CASSLDLWTGVRASTDTQYF. In nucleotides, the CDR3 is TGTGCCAGCAGCTTAGACCTATGGACAGGGGTCCGGGCTAGCACAGATACGCAGTATTTT.

This clonotype was observed at least ten times. One end of the junction fails to match germline, which may point to a read error. This rearrangement joins TRBV5-1 to TRBJ2-7; D not resolved. This CDR3 contains 11 residues. Germline-derived CDR1 and CDR2 are SGHRS and YFSETQ. The CDR3 reads CASSQSSEQYF. The CDR3 coding sequence is TGCGCCAGCAGCCAGTCCTCCGAGCAGTACTTC.

The gene calls are TRBV7-2 and TRBJ2-7, with D possibly TRBD1 on 6 matching bases. CDR1 is SGHTA, CDR2 FQGNSA, per germline. Trimming took 6 bases from V and 0 from J, leaving 12 bases between them. This CDR3 spans 14 amino acids. CDR3 residues: CTSRPQGSSYEQYF. CDR3 coding DNA: TGTACCAGCAGACCACAGGGTAGCTCCTACGAGCAGTACTTC.

In its sample, this clonotype was seen a few times. The genes are TRBV4-1 and TRBJ2-7, with 13 bases that match TRBD2. The CDR3 is 17 amino acids. Trimming cost V 0 bases and J 7 bases; bases outside gene matches: 9. Germline assignment: CDR1 MGHRA and CDR2 YSYEKL. The CDR3 DNA follows: TGCGCCAGCAGCCAAGATCTACTAGCGGGGGGGCGAGGGGAGCAGTACTTC. This encodes CASSQDLLAGGRGEQYF.

The V gene is TRBV5-1, the J gene TRBJ1-2; TRBD1 matches 10 bases. The junction had 5 bases not matched to a gene; V was cut back by 0 bases and J by 6 bases. The CDR3 has 15 amino acids. Per germline, CDR1 SGHRS and CDR2 YFSETQ. Written as DNA, the CDR3 is TGCGCCAGCAGCTTGGCGGGACAGGGGTGGAATGGCTACACCTTC. Protein product: CASSLAGQGWNGYTF.

The table lists this clonotype with a few counts. Since a much larger clone is just one base distant, this may be a read error. The V call is TRBV12-3 or TRBV12-4, the J call TRBJ1-1; D may be TRBD1 (6 bases). The length of the CDR3 is 14 residues. Trimming left V 7 bases short and J 1 base short, with 13 bases between. The CDR3 region has the DNA TGTGCCAGCAACTTAGCGGGGGCGAACACTGAAGCTTTCTTT. This codes for CASNLAGANTEAFF.

The CDR3 DNA sequence: TGTGCCAGCAGTGGAAGACTACGAGAGACCCAGTACTTC. Encoded protein: CASSGRLRETQYF. The chain joins TRBV5-4 to TRBJ2-5, with D perhaps TRBD2 (5 bases). CDR1 SGHNT and CDR2 YYREEE come from the germline V gene (reference sequence). This CDR3 is built from 13 residues. Deletions cut 5 bases from V and 4 bases from J, with 12 bases between.

The sample holds many counts of this clonotype. The chain links TRBV5-1 to TRBJ1-1; D remains unclear. In germline, CDR1 is SGHRS, CDR2 YFSETQ. V was shortened by 5 bases and J by 2 bases, with 10 bases between the two germline ends. The CDR3 has 13 amino acids. Written as DNA, the CDR3 is TGCGCCAGCAGTTTCACAGTTAACACTGAAGCTTTCTTT. This sequence encodes CASSFTVNTEAFF.

V is TRBV4-2 and J is TRBJ2-3; 9 bases fit TRBD1. The CDR3 totals 16 residues. The V gene's germline CDR1 is LGHNA and CDR2 YNFKEQ. Unmatched junction bases numbered 5, after V lost 1 base and J lost 3 bases. The CDR3 reads CASSQARDRATDTQYF. DNA of the CDR3: TGTGCCAGCAGCCAAGCCCGGGACAGGGCGACAGATACGCAGTATTTT.

The CDR3 region is CASSSQLGTDTQYF. The CDR3 nucleotides read TGTGCCAGCAGCTCCCAGCTGGGCACAGATACGCAGTATTTT. The V call is TRBV7-2, the J call TRBJ2-3; D call uncertain. The CDR3 runs 14 residues. V gave up 4 bases and J gave up 1 base, with 9 bases separating them. Germline assignment: CDR1 SGHTA and CDR2 FQGNSA. Full variable domain (missing parts from reference TRBV7-2 and TRBJ2-3): GAGVSQSPSNKVTEKGKDVELRCDPISGHTALYWYRQSLGQGLEFLIYFQGNSAPDKSGLPSDRFSAERTGGSVSTLTIQRTQQEDSAVYLCASSSQLGTDTQYFGPGTRLTVL.

The gene calls are TRBV27 and TRBJ2-7; 7 nucleotides line up with TRBD1. Germline CDR1 MNHEY, CDR2 SMNVEV (reference sequence). This CDR3 has 15 amino acids. V was clipped by 6 bases and J by 7 bases; unmatched bases: 15. The CDR3 sequence is CASSYRGSGNNEQYF. CDR3 bases: TGTGCCAGCAGCTACAGGGGAAGCGGCAACAATGAGCAGTACTTC.

The chain links TRBV20-1 to TRBJ1-2; a possible D gene is TRBD1 (6 bases). Germline V gene sequence: CDR1 DFQATT, CDR2 SNEGSKA (reference sequence). V lost 1 base, J lost 0 bases, and 18 bases lay in between. The CDR3 is 17 residues long. The CDR3 coding sequence is TGCAGTGCTAGAGTGGTGGATTTCGACAGGACTAACTATGGCTACACCTTC. Its protein product is CSARVVDFDRTNYGYTF.

As for this clonotype: One base away lies a much larger clone, so this may be a sequencing read error. The V call is TRBV9, the J call TRBJ2-3, with D hard to call. V was pared by 0 bases and J by 5 bases, with 13 bases between. The CDR3 is made up of 15 amino acids. The germline V gene has CDR1 SGDLS and CDR2 YYNGEE. The CDR3 sequence: CASSVVGEEGDTQYF. As DNA, the CDR3 is TGTGCCAGCAGCGTAGTTGGCGAGGAAGGAGATACGCAGTATTTT.

The gene calls are TRBV20-1 and TRBJ1-2; unclear D gene. CDR1 is DFQATT, CDR2 SNEGSKA, per germline (reference sequence). CDR3 length: 11 amino acids. With 6 bases removed from V and 4 bases from J, the gap between germline ends came to 9 bases. Here the CDR3 DNA reads TGCAGTGCGGATCAGTCCTATGGCTACACCTTC. Residues: CSADQSYGYTF.

This clonotype appeared a few times. This chain uses TRBV29-1 with TRBJ1-3; the match to TRBD1 covers 9 bases. Germline-derived CDR1 and CDR2 are SQVTM and ANQGSEA. The CDR3 covers 15 residues. V shed 6 bases and J 0 bases; nucleotides not matched to a gene: 6. This CDR3 reads CSVGDRAYSGNTIYF. In DNA form, the CDR3 reads TGCAGCGTGGGGGACAGGGCTTACTCTGGAAACACCATATATTTT.

The rearrangement uses TRBV12-3 or TRBV12-4 and TRBJ2-2; 7 bases line up with TRBD1. V shed 3 bases and J 6 bases; nucleotides not matched to a gene: 7. CDR3 size: 15 residues. Here the CDR3 reads CASSLGDSRAGELFF. The DNA of the CDR3 is TGTGCCAGCAGTTTGGGGGACAGCCGGGCCGGGGAGCTGTTTTTT.

This clonotype was found a few times. The CDR3, as DNA: TGCAGTGCTAAGCCCCTGACAGGTAGCACAGATACGCAGTATTTT. It encodes CSAKPLTGSTDTQYF. This rearrangement joins TRBV20-1 to TRBJ2-3; D may be TRBD1 (6 bases). This CDR3 is built from 15 residues. Germline CDR1 is DFQATT and CDR2 is SNEGSKA (reference sequence). V was cut by 4 bases and J by 0 bases, with 14 bases left in between.

The rearrangement uses TRBV2 and TRBJ2-5; 7 bases are a match to TRBD2. The length of the CDR3 is 15 residues. The junction had 9 bases not matched to a gene; V was cut back by 8 bases and J by 0 bases. From germline, CDR1 is SNHLY and CDR2 FYNNEI. The CDR3 DNA reads as TGTGCCAGCGGCCTGGGAGGGATGTACCAAGAGACCCAGTACTTC. It specifies CASGLGGMYQETQYF.

There are a few counts of this clonotype. The V call is TRBV7-9, the J call TRBJ1-3, with TRBD1 matching over 8 bases. The germline gives CDR1 SEHNR, CDR2 FQNEAQ (reference sequence). The CDR3 loop spans 14 amino acids. V was pared by 6 bases and J by 8 bases, with 9 bases of the junction left unmatched. The CDR3 sequence: CASRPSPTGDTIYF. The CDR3 DNA reads TGTGCCAGCAGGCCATCACCGACAGGGGACACCATATATTTT.

The V gene is TRBV3-1, the J gene TRBJ2-1; 10 bases align to TRBD2. The CDR3 extends over 18 amino acids. The germline CDR1 and CDR2 sequences are LGHDT and YNNKEL (reference sequence). J was trimmed by 6 bases and V by 0 bases; bases with no gene match: 11. CDR3 sequence: CASSQDLMLAGVGNEQFF. The CDR3 DNA reads as TGTGCCAGCAGCCAAGATCTAATGCTAGCGGGAGTGGGCAATGAGCAGTTCTTC.

This clonotype was recorded a few times. The gene calls are TRBV10-3 and TRBJ1-1, with D possibly being TRBD1 (5 bases). This CDR3 has 13 residues. The germline V gene encodes CDR1 ENHRY and CDR2 SYGVKD. With 7 bases removed from V and 2 bases from J, the gap between germline ends came to 11 bases. CDR3 sequence (DNA): TGTGCCATCATGGGACGGACTAACACTGAAGCTTTCTTT. As protein: CAIMGRTNTEAFF.

This rearrangement joins TRBV12-3 or TRBV12-4 to TRBJ2-3; 11 nucleotides align to TRBD2. Trimming cost V 6 bases and J 2 bases; bases outside gene matches: 13. The CDR3 has 18 residues. This CDR3 reads CASSKPWVLAGATDTQYF. DNA for the CDR3: TGTGCCAGCAGCAAACCGTGGGTACTAGCGGGGGCCACAGATACGCAGTATTTT.

This chain connects TRBV6-6 to TRBJ1-6; weak D call: TRBD1 (6 bases). Per the germline V gene, CDR1 is MNHNY and CDR2 is SVGAGI (reference sequence). V shed 6 bases and J shed 7 bases, with 16 bases lying between them. The CDR3 runs to 15 residues. The CDR3 nucleotides read TGTGCCAGCAGACCGCCCGGGGGGCTCAATTCACCCCTCCACTTT. It yields the protein CASRPPGGLNSPLHF.

This chain links TRBV24-1 with TRBJ1-2; a weak D match, TRBD1 (6 bases). CDR1 and CDR2 (germline): KGHDR, SFDVKD. V lost 3 bases and J 4 bases, leaving 8 bases between the germline ends. This CDR3 region has 13 residues. The CDR3 nucleotides are TGTGCCACCAGTGATCGGGGGGCCTATGGCTACACCTTC. Translating gives CATSDRGAYGYTF.

This clonotype came up once. This sequence joins TRBV12-3 or TRBV12-4 and TRBJ2-3; D is ambiguous. The CDR3 runs 14 residues. Trimming took 4 bases from V and 0 from J, leaving 8 bases between them. The CDR3 sequence is CASSWPSSTDTQYF. CDR3 coding DNA: TGTGCCAGCAGTTGGCCGTCTAGCACAGATACGCAGTATTTT.